This paragraph reports one T cell receptor (beta chain). Germline-derived CDR1 and CDR2 are MNHNS and SASEGT. Trimming shortened V by 2 bases and J by 6 bases, and 14 bases separated the two germline ends. This CDR3 has 15 amino acids. The protocol was immunoSEQ multiplex PCR, while the TCRdb copy is restricted to in-frame clones and leaves out a portion. Of about 150,000 clones listed, about nine tenths were seen once; the top ten hold under 2%. The data belong to a study of T cell responses to AZD1222 COVID-19 vaccine. The input for sequencing was peripheral blood, taken 28 days after the second AZD1222 dose. This clonotype was sampled from an adult who received the AZD1222 COVID-19 vaccine. This chain joins TRBV6-1 and TRBJ2-1; maybe TRBD2 (7 bases). CDR3 sequence (DNA): TGTGCCAGCAGTGAATCGGGGGGCGCACTCAATGAGCAGTTCTTC. Translating gives CASSESGGALNEQFF.